This TCR beta chain was recovered during a study of T cells in localized non-small cell lung cancer. Notes on the study in general: Within adjacent lung there appeared a median approximately 59 of the top 100 tumor clones.

Clones were sequenced by immunoSEQ multiplex PCR, and TCRdb holds only the in-frame ones, with some missing. The sample lists around 25,000 clones, around four fifths seen once, with roughly 4.5% in the top ten. Germline V CDR1 and CDR2: LGHNA, YSLEER. V lost 0 bases and J 8 bases, leaving 13 bases between the germline ends. The length of the CDR3 is 15 residues. On this clone: Its antigen remains unidentified.

The chain couples TRBV4-3 to TRBJ1-4, with D possibly being TRBD1 (6 bases). This receptor was identified in a woman aged 40-69 years with stage I lung adenocarcinoma. The source was peripheral blood, collected before any cancer treatment. CDR3 bases: TGCGCCAGCAGCCAAGATCTTAGGGGGTCGGAAAAACTGTTTTTT. Protein: CASSQDLRGSEKLFF.